This T cell receptor (beta chain) was identified during a study of blood T cells in healthy people across ages. Germline assignment: CDR1 DFQATT and CDR2 SNEGSKA (reference sequence). The V gene lost 5 bases and the J gene lost 0 bases, with 11 bases spanning the gap. CDR3 length: 14 residues. This clonotype was found many times. Next came a second PCR, run for about 6 to 11 cycles, which used a sample-barcoded 5' primer along with a J-beta primer mix. TCRdb independently ran MiXCR on the 5' RACE reads; one entry per CDR3 protein. This sample has about 800,000 distinct CDR3 sequences, with more than 20% found just once. A further study also used this sample, focusing on T cells of mothers and their children. According to that study: The sample comes from fewer than 10 healthy Caucasian donors: mothers and children. The study obtained over 9.5 million TCR beta CDR3 reads per mother and a few million per child.

The clonotype was recovered from a boy between 5 and 17 years old in good health. Material for sequencing was blood. The chain joins TRBV20-1 to TRBJ2-1; D call uncertain. The CDR3 loop reads CSAYSPSSYNEQFF. CDR3 nucleotide sequence: TGCAGTGCTTATTCACCGAGCTCCTACAATGAGCAGTTCTTC.